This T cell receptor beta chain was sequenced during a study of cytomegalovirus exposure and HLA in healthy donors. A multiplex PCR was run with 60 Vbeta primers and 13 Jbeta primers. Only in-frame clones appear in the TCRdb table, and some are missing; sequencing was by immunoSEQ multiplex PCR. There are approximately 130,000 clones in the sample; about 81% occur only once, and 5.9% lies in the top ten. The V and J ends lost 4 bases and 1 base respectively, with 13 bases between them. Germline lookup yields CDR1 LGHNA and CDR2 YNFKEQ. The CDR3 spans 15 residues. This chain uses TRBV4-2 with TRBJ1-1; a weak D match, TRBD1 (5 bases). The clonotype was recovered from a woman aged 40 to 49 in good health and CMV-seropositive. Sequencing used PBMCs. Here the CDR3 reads CASSPRGGPNTEAFF. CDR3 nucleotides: TGTGCCAGCAGCCCGCGGGGGGGACCGAACACTGAAGCTTTCTTT.